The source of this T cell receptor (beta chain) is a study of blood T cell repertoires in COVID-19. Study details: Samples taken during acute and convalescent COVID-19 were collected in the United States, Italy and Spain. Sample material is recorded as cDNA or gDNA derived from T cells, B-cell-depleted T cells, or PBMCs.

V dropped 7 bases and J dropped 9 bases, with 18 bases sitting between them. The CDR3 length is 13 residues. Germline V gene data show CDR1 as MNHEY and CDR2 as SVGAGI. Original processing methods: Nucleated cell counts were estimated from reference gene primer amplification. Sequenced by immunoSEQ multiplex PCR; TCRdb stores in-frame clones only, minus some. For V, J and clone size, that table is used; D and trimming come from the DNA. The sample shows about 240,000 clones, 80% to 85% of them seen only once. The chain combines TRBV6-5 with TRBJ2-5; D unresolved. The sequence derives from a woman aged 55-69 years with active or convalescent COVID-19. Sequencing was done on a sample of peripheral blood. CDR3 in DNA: TGTGCCAGCAACCCGAGAGGTTCTAGTCCCCAGTACTTC. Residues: CASNPRGSSPQYF.